This entry concerns a single TCR beta chain. Profiling relied on immunoSEQ multiplex PCR, and the TCRdb table lists in-frame clones only, not all of them. This table holds about 210,000 clones, around 90% found once. This record belongs to a study of blood T cell repertoires in COVID-19. Germline V lookup: CDR1 SGHRS, CDR2 YFSETQ. V lost 0 bases, J lost 5 bases, and 15 bases lay in between. The CDR3 is made up of 15 amino acids. This TCR was recovered from a man between 18 and 35 years old with active or convalescent COVID-19. The sequencing sample was made of peripheral blood. The rearrangement joins TRBV5-1 to TRBJ2-7; no firm D call. The CDR3 nucleotides read TGCGCCAGCAGCTTGGACCGGGTAGGTAAGAACGAGCAGTACTTC. Translation: CASSLDRVGKNEQYF.